This T cell receptor beta chain was profiled in a study of CD8+CD57+ T cells in acquired aplastic anemia. The study profiled TCR beta VDJ and CDR3 using genomic DNA as template. MiXCR, run by TCRdb on the reads, gives a single entry per CDR3 protein. The table includes approximately 57,000 distinct CDR3 sequences, around 60% detected once. The CDR3 sequence is 12 residues long. The V and J ends lost 10 bases and 7 bases respectively, with 11 bases between them. Germline-derived CDR1 and CDR2 are LNHDA and SQIVND (reference sequence). Patients selected for sequencing had displayed CD8+CD57+ cell expansion by flow cytometry.

The rearrangement joins TRBV19 to TRBJ1-6; D is ambiguous. The TCR comes from a human donor with aplastic anemia. The specimen sequenced was sorted CD4+, CD8+, or CD8+CD57+ T cells (not recorded which) from PBMCs. DNA for the CDR3: TGTGCCACCCGAACGGCAAATTCACCCCTCCACTTT. The encoded protein is CATRTANSPLHF.